This T cell receptor (beta chain) was obtained from a study of blood T cell repertoires in COVID-19. Here immunoSEQ multiplex PCR was the method, and the copy in TCRdb shows in-frame clones only, minus some. The profile covers about 99,000 clones, with around 87% appearing a single time and more than 14% taken by the ten largest. Trimming removed 1 base at V and 4 bases at J, with 13 bases between. This CDR3 is 15 amino acids long. Germline V CDR1 and CDR2: LGHNA, YNFKEQ. The sequence came from a man aged 50-59 years with acute or convalescent COVID-19. V usage is TRBV4-2 and J usage is TRBJ1-2, with TRBD1 as a possible D gene (5 bases). Source material: peripheral blood. CDR3 loop: CASSQASDNLYGYTF. The CDR3 nucleotides are TGTGCCAGCAGCCAAGCGTCGGACAACCTCTATGGCTACACCTTC.